The entry below describes one T cell receptor (beta chain). This clone is characterized as medium-sized (0.01 to 0.1%). The antigen it recognizes is unknown. No base quality values were provided; no much bigger clone lies one nucleotide off. This specimen comes from a study of Tregs in tolerant kidney transplant recipients (dated by TCRdb to about 2019). Background for the entire study: TCRbeta sequencing was used in the study to identify donor-specific regulatory T cells before combined kidney and bone marrow transplantation, and the identified cells were then tracked after transplant. The paper as a whole reports these results and caveats: Biological reproducibility was not directly assessed, although technical replication error appeared to be minimal. For some patients the PCR primers changed over time, which made it impossible to compare the samples from those patients at the nucleotide level. Donor-specific Treg expansion exceeded global Treg expansion in tolerant patients, suggesting antigen-driven rather than nonspecific expansion. Because only a small number of patients were included, the study had limitations, and the results will need to be validated in larger populations as well as under other immunosuppression protocols. The most biologically relevant and donor-specific TCRbeta repertoire appeared to be identified by expanding Tregs with activated donor B cells.

Germline trimming amounts to 3 bases on V and 7 bases on J, with 10 as the count of junction bases outside the gene matches. Reading from cysteine to phenylalanine, the CDR3 counts 15 amino acids. Only the CDR3 region is kept as DNA, spanning 45 bases read in frame from base 1. CDR1 SEHNR and CDR2 FQNEAQ were looked up in the germline V gene (reference sequence). For TCRbeta CDR3 sequencing, genomic DNA from the sorted cells was extracted using the QIAGEN DNeasy Blood and Tissue Kit. High-throughput TCRbeta CDR3 sequencing, including PCR amplification with bias correction and internal controls, was performed commercially through immunoSEQ. Per the authors' processing: Unique productive TCRbeta sequences were defined by CDR3 nucleotide sequence where primers matched, and otherwise by CDR3 amino acid sequence together with Vbeta and Jbeta genes. Sorting error was corrected by removing sequences shared between sorted populations at a frequency ratio of 2:1 or less, and the remaining shared sequences were assigned to the higher population. A sequence was defined as donor-reactive if the sequence was expanded at least 5-fold in CFSE-low cells compared with unstimulated cells and had a frequency of at least 0.01% in CFSE-low cells. Repertoire divergence was quantified by Jensen-Shannon divergence calculated from the top 100 TCRbeta sequences ranked by frequency. For samples with multiple sequencing runs, sorting error was corrected in each run separately before the runs were combined. TCRdb mirrors the immuneACCESS table, restricted to in-frame sequences. Some clones are absent from its copies; in checked studies, under half trace to an unresolved V gene, and the reason for the others is unknown. V, J and clone size are those of that table, while D and trimming were read from the DNA. Counted in this sample were tens of thousands of clones; over 75% of them appeared once. The ten largest make up about 25% of the sample.

The time point label for this specimen denotes: 6 months after combined kidney and bone marrow transplant. Transplants used related donors with nonmyeloablative bone marrow transplantation; mixed chimerism was transient in the human trials. Thawed PBMCs were FACS-sorted into unstimulated Tregs (CD4+CD25+CD127-), CD4+ non-Tregs (CD4+CD25-), CD4 cells and CD8 cells. The patients were several recipients of combined kidney and bone marrow transplants from the ITN036ST trial, and samples were available only from these trial subjects. Healthy control blood was processed by Ficoll density gradient to PBMCs and cryopreserved; patient PBMCs were collected before and after transplant.

The sample was CD8+ T cells from blood (PBMCs), taken 6 months after the transplant. The sequence was obtained from a human patient who received a combined kidney and bone marrow transplant. The graft donor may be the source of some T cells after a transplant. Recombination connected TRBV7-9 to TRBJ1-1, and TRBD1 matches 8 of the central bases. The sequenced DNA is TGTGCCAGCAGCTTGAGACCTATAGGACAGGGTGAAGCTTTCTTT. Protein translation: CASSLRPIGQGEAFF.